Listed here are 15 T cell receptor beta chains from one sample, sequenced in a study of T cells in localized non-small cell lung cancer. Clones were sequenced by immunoSEQ multiplex PCR, and TCRdb holds only the in-frame ones, with some missing. The sample yields tens of thousands of clones, around nine tenths seen once. The input for sequencing was peripheral blood, taken before any cancer treatment. The source is a woman aged 35 to 70 with stage I lung adenocarcinoma.

The gene calls are TRBV5-1 and TRBJ2-5; D not certain. CDR3 size: 13 residues. Deletions cut 6 bases from V and 5 bases from J, with 14 bases between. Germline CDR1 and CDR2: SGHRS and YFSETQ. CDR3 nucleotides: TGCGCCAGCACCACCGACCGGTTGGAGACCCAGTACTTC. Its translation is CASTTDRLETQYF.

This CDR3 reads CASSLSSSGNHEQFF. In nucleotides, the CDR3 is TGTGCCAGCAGTTTAAGTTCTAGCGGGAATCATGAGCAGTTCTTC. J is TRBJ2-1 and V is TRBV28, with 9 nucleotides matching TRBD2. This CDR3 contains 15 residues. With V trimmed by 2 bases and J by 8 bases, 7 bases remained unmatched. In germline, CDR1 is MDHEN, CDR2 SYDVKM.

In this sample, this clone is medium-sized. Other DNA sequences within the sample encode an identical CDR3. This chain links TRBV6-1 with TRBJ1-3; 8 positions agree with TRBD1. V was clipped by 4 bases and J by 3 bases; unmatched bases: 2. CDR3 length: 14 residues. The V gene's germline CDR1 is MNHNS and CDR2 SASEGT. The DNA for the CDR3 is TGTGCCAGCAGTGGGACAGGGCTTGGAAACACCATATATTTT. Its protein product is CASSGTGLGNTIYF.

The chain recombines TRBV7-9 with TRBJ2-3, with a tentative D call TRBD1 (5 bases). The germline V gene has CDR1 SEHNR and CDR2 FQNEAQ (reference sequence). V shed 2 bases and J shed 5 bases, with 14 bases lying between them. CDR3 length equals 15 residues. The CDR3 reads CASSLLQGKEDTQYF. In DNA form, the CDR3 reads TGTGCCAGCAGCTTACTCCAGGGCAAAGAAGATACGCAGTATTTT.

There are a few counts of this clone. The chain links TRBV19 to TRBJ1-1, with D hard to call. V lost 7 bases to trimming and J lost 4 bases, with 16 bases between them. CDR1 is LNHDA, CDR2 SQIVND, per germline (reference sequence). CDR3 size: 14 residues. CDR3 sequence reads: CASNLTPGGTEAFF. In DNA, the CDR3 is TGTGCCAGTAACCTCACCCCAGGAGGCACTGAAGCTTTCTTT.

The table lists this clone with a count of one. The CDR3 DNA reads TGTGCCATCAGTGAGCGCCAGCCGGGACTAGCGGGAGGGTACGAGCAGTACTTC. Translating gives CAISERQPGLAGGYEQYF. The chain carries TRBV10-3 and TRBJ2-7; the match to TRBD2 covers 16 bases. CDR1 and CDR2 (germline): ENHRY, SYGVKD. After removal of 2 bases from V and 4 bases from J, the junction contained 8 bases not matched to a gene. The CDR3 loop spans 18 amino acids.

This chain connects TRBV28 to TRBJ1-5; the D gene is possibly TRBD1 (5 bases). Germline V gene sequence: CDR1 MDHEN, CDR2 SYDVKM. The CDR3 length is 19 residues. V was shortened by 6 bases and J by 1 base, with 25 bases between the two germline ends. The CDR3 bases are TGTGCCAGCAGCCTTCTCACCCTCCGCAGGGTGAGAAGCAATCAGCCCCAGCATTTT. It translates to CASSLLTLRRVRSNQPQHF.

The chain recombines TRBV28 with TRBJ1-2; TRBD1 agrees at 12 bases. V was pared by 4 bases and J by 2 bases, with 2 bases of the junction left unmatched. The CDR3 length is 15 residues. Germline V gene sequence: CDR1 MDHEN, CDR2 SYDVKM. CDR3 region: CASSSGQGANYGYTF. Here the CDR3 DNA reads TGTGCCAGCAGTTCGGGACAGGGGGCCAACTATGGCTACACCTTC.

The chain couples TRBV9 to TRBJ2-5; TRBD2 agrees at 7 bases. Germline CDR1 and CDR2: SGDLS and YYNGEE. This CDR3 has 13 residues. V was pared by 5 bases and J by 5 bases, with 6 bases of the junction left unmatched. CDR3 region: CASSGEGRETQYF. CDR3 bases: TGTGCCAGCAGTGGGGAGGGGCGCGAGACCCAGTACTTC.

The chain couples TRBV4-1 to TRBJ1-5, with no clear D. The germline CDR1 and CDR2 sequences are MGHRA and YSYEKL. This CDR3 comprises 14 residues. V was pared by 4 bases and J by 5 bases, with 12 bases between. In DNA form, the CDR3 reads TGCGCCAGCAGCCCCAGGCTACCTTATCAGCCCCAGCATTTT. Translated, it gives CASSPRLPYQPQHF.

This chain joins TRBV4-1 and TRBJ2-1, with 10 bases fitting TRBD2. The V gene end was trimmed by 0 bases and the J gene end by 5 bases; junction bases not matched to a gene: 7. The CDR3 sequence is 17 residues long. Germline lookup yields CDR1 MGHRA and CDR2 YSYEKL. The CDR3 spells CASSQDRLAGANNEQFF. DNA for the CDR3: TGCGCCAGCAGCCAAGATCGCCTAGCGGGGGCTAACAATGAGCAGTTCTTC.

The rearrangement joins TRBV28 to TRBJ2-2; 11 positions match TRBD1. Germline assignment: CDR1 MDHEN and CDR2 SYDVKM. V lost 4 bases, J lost 4 bases, and 2 bases stayed unmatched. The CDR3 is 15 residues long. In DNA, the CDR3 is TGTGCCAGCAGTTCCGGGACAGGGGGCACCGGGGAGCTGTTTTTT. Its protein product is CASSSGTGGTGELFF.

The rearrangement uses TRBV6-5 and TRBJ1-2; 7 bases fit TRBD1. The V segment lost 5 bases and the J segment 7 bases; nucleotides outside the gene matches: 7. Germline CDR1 is MNHEY and CDR2 is SVGAGI. This CDR3 is built from 13 residues. The CDR3 DNA sequence: TGTGCCAGCAGTCCTGACAGGGCGGGTGGCTACACCTTC. This encodes CASSPDRAGGYTF.

CDR3 residues: CASRYVQGAGQPQHF. The CDR3 coding sequence is TGTGCAAGTCGATACGTACAGGGGGCGGGCCAGCCCCAGCATTTT. The chain is built from TRBV12-2 and TRBJ1-5; whether TRBD1, the table's D call, matches the DNA was not checked. TRBV12-2 is assigned pseudogene status. This CDR3 has 15 residues.

This clone occurred once. V gene TRBV19 combines with J gene TRBJ1-2; D gene ambiguous. The CDR3 is 15 amino acids. Germline loops: CDR1 LNHDA, CDR2 SQIVND (reference sequence). V was shortened by 4 bases and J by 0 bases, with 12 bases between the two germline ends. The DNA for the CDR3 is TGTGCCAGTAGTACCCCGGGGAAAGCTAACTATGGCTACACCTTC. This gives the protein CASSTPGKANYGYTF.